Included here is one T cell receptor (beta chain) sequence, with context. These data come from a study of blood T cell repertoires in COVID-19. Per the authors' pipeline: Amplification of reference gene primers provided the estimated nucleated cell counts. Here immunoSEQ multiplex PCR was the method, and the copy in TCRdb shows in-frame clones only, minus some. V and J calls and clone size are copied from that table; D and trimming were computed from the DNA. The sample lists around 90,000 clones, 80% seen once, with under 20% in the top ten. Germline CDR1 is WNHNN and CDR2 is SYGVQD (reference sequence). CDR3 length: 14 amino acids. V was clipped by 5 bases and J by 3 bases; unmatched bases: 6.

The sample consisted of peripheral blood. The receptor was isolated from a human donor in a cohort sampled during active COVID-19. The chain combines TRBV10-1 with TRBJ2-7; TRBD1 matches at 8 bases. CDR3 sequence reads: CASSPGQVVYEQYF. The DNA for the CDR3 is TGCGCCAGCAGTCCGGGACAGGTCGTCTACGAGCAGTACTTC.